The clone carrying this T cell receptor beta chain was recorded a few times. As yet, its antigen is unknown. J lost 7 bases, V lost 4 bases, and 11 bases had no gene match. Germline loops: CDR1 SGHRS, CDR2 YFSETQ. This CDR3 is 15 amino acids long. PCR was performed a second time for about 6 to 12 cycles using a sample-barcoded 5' primer and a J-beta primer mix. TCRdb used MiXCR to reprocess the 5' RACE reads, holding one entry per CDR3 protein. Among some 1.7 million distinct CDR3 sequences, roughly 28% were seen once, and the ten largest hold roughly 8%. These data belong to a study of blood T cells in healthy people across ages. Overall study results and limits: Researchers said unsorted PBMCs prevented a conclusive naive versus antigen-experienced comparison. Long-lived donors exceeded aged donors in naive CD4+ cells and diversity. There was no known CMV status for donors, so expanded clonotype changes were possibly confounded.

The receptor was isolated from a woman under 40 in good health. The sequenced sample consisted of blood. The chain joins TRBV5-1 to TRBJ2-7, with 10 bases aligning to TRBD2. The CDR3 DNA reads as TGCGCCAGCAGCCTTCGACTAGCGGGCCTGGGAGAGCAGTACTTC. As protein: CASSLRLAGLGEQYF.